The rows below give T cell receptor beta chains drawn from one sample of a study of control samples from healthy donors and cancer patients. Measured with immunoSEQ multiplex PCR; TCRdb has only the in-frame clones, and not every one. The table records 70,000 or so clones, 84% of them present only once. Material: blood. Receptor source: a man in his fifties in good health. The CDR3 runs from the conserved cysteine through the conserved F or W. The D gene is left open where the match is weak. The size entry is marked missing in some rows and otherwise reads once, few, many or a size class.

j_gene: TRBJ1-3; v_gene: TRBV5-1; d_gene: .; abundance: once; CDR3aa: CASSLTPGAGGNTIYF; CDR3nt: TGCGCCAGCAGCTTGACCCCGGGCGCGGGTGGAAACACCATATATTTT
j_gene: TRBJ2-7; v_gene: TRBV5-1; d_gene: .; abundance: .; CDR3aa: CASSLNYEQYF; CDR3nt: TGCGCCAGCAGCTTGAACTACGAGCAGTACTTC
j_gene: TRBJ1-1; v_gene: TRBV9; d_gene: .; abundance: .; CDR3aa: CASSVAHGANTEAFF; CDR3nt: TGTGCCAGCAGCGTAGCTCATGGGGCGAACACTGAAGCTTTCTTT
j_gene: TRBJ1-1; v_gene: TRBV5-1; d_gene: .; abundance: .; CDR3aa: CASRPGTPNTEAFF; CDR3nt: TGCGCCAGCAGACCCGGGACACCGAACACTGAAGCTTTCTTT
j_gene: TRBJ2-2; v_gene: TRBV5-1; d_gene: .; abundance: .; CDR3aa: CASSPLTSTPGELFF; CDR3nt: TGCGCCAGCAGTCCCCTTACTAGCACCCCCGGGGAGCTGTTTTTT
j_gene: TRBJ2-7; v_gene: TRBV9; d_gene: .; abundance: .; CDR3aa: CASSVDDTDGTKLKQYF; CDR3nt: TGTGCCAGCAGCGTAGACGATACTGACGGGACAAAGTTGAAGCAGTACTTC
j_gene: TRBJ2-5; v_gene: TRBV5-4; d_gene: .; abundance: .; CDR3aa: CASSLLDTKNQYF; CDR3nt: TGTGCCAGCAGCCTGCTGGACACAAAGAACCAGTACTTC
j_gene: TRBJ2-7; v_gene: TRBV3-1/TRBV3-2; d_gene: TRBD2; abundance: .; CDR3aa: CASSKGLGGGYEQYF; CDR3nt: TGTGCCAGCAGCAAAGGACTGGGCGGGGGGTACGAGCAGTACTTC
j_gene: TRBJ1-1; v_gene: TRBV10-3; d_gene: TRBD1; abundance: .; CDR3aa: CAISFRGQVGDTEAFF; CDR3nt: TGTGCCATCAGCTTCAGGGGGCAGGTAGGCGACACTGAAGCTTTCTTT
j_gene: TRBJ2-3; v_gene: TRBV5-1; d_gene: TRBD2; abundance: .; CDR3aa: CASSSTSGRPDTQYF; CDR3nt: TGCGCCAGCAGCTCGACTAGCGGGAGACCAGATACGCAGTATTTT
j_gene: TRBJ2-5; v_gene: TRBV7-2; d_gene: TRBD2; abundance: once; CDR3aa: CASSSGLAGGPGETQYF; CDR3nt: TGTGCCAGCAGCTCGGGACTAGCGGGGGGGCCCGGAGAGACCCAGTACTTC
j_gene: TRBJ1-5; v_gene: TRBV28; d_gene: .; abundance: .; CDR3aa: CASRLGRGSNQPQHF; CDR3nt: TGTGCCAGCAGGCTAGGACGGGGTAGCAATCAGCCCCAGCATTTT
j_gene: TRBJ1-4; v_gene: TRBV15; d_gene: TRBD1; abundance: few; CDR3aa: CATGRGQANEKLFF; CDR3nt: TGTGCCACCGGAAGAGGACAGGCTAATGAAAAACTGTTTTTT
j_gene: TRBJ2-3; v_gene: TRBV29-1; d_gene: .; abundance: .; CDR3aa: CSSLRGATGTDTQYF; CDR3nt: TGCAGCTCCCTCCGGGGCGCGACTGGGACAGATACGCAGTATTTT
j_gene: TRBJ2-5; v_gene: TRBV4-3; d_gene: .; abundance: .; CDR3aa: CASSQDVGLGTQYF; CDR3nt: TGCGCCAGCAGCCAAGATGTAGGTCTGGGGACCCAGTACTTC
j_gene: TRBJ2-7; v_gene: TRBV10-3; d_gene: .; abundance: few; CDR3aa: CAISEIKGVRAYEQYF; CDR3nt: TGTGCCATCAGTGAGATCAAAGGAGTCAGAGCCTACGAGCAGTACTTC
j_gene: TRBJ1-1; v_gene: TRBV7-2; d_gene: TRBD1; abundance: .; CDR3aa: CASRPRQGMNTEAFF; CDR3nt: TGTGCCAGCAGACCTAGACAGGGGATGAACACTGAAGCTTTCTTT
j_gene: TRBJ2-5; v_gene: TRBV7-7; d_gene: .; abundance: .; CDR3aa: CASNPSEERQETQYF; CDR3nt: TGTGCTAGCAACCCGTCGGAAGAAAGACAAGAGACCCAGTACTTC
j_gene: TRBJ1-2; v_gene: TRBV6-6; d_gene: TRBD1; abundance: .; CDR3aa: CASSSMDRDAYGYTF; CDR3nt: TGTGCCAGCAGTTCCATGGACAGGGACGCCTATGGCTACACCTTC
j_gene: TRBJ2-1; v_gene: TRBV6-1; d_gene: .; abundance: .; CDR3aa: CASSESGGLEQFF; CDR3nt: TGTGCCAGCAGTGAATCGGGGGGCCTCGAGCAGTTCTTC
j_gene: TRBJ1-1; v_gene: TRBV4-3; d_gene: .; abundance: .; CDR3aa: CASSHLRSTEAFF; CDR3nt: TGCGCCAGCAGCCACCTTAGATCCACTGAAGCTTTCTTT
j_gene: TRBJ1-4; v_gene: TRBV12-3/TRBV12-4; d_gene: .; abundance: .; CDR3aa: CASSLAGVEKLFF; CDR3nt: TGTGCCAGCAGTTTAGCAGGAGTAGAAAAACTGTTTTTT
j_gene: TRBJ2-7; v_gene: TRBV7-2; d_gene: .; abundance: .; CDR3aa: CASSRNDRLSYEQYF; CDR3nt: TGTGCCAGCAGTCGAAACGATCGCTTATCGTACGAGCAGTACTTC
j_gene: TRBJ1-4; v_gene: TRBV4-1; d_gene: .; abundance: .; CDR3aa: CASSQIGRWKKLFF; CDR3nt: TGCGCCAGCAGCCAGATAGGGCGGTGGAAAAAACTGTTTTTT
j_gene: TRBJ1-5; v_gene: TRBV2; d_gene: .; abundance: .; CDR3aa: CASLLQGGVTEQPQHF; CDR3nt: TGTGCCAGCTTATTACAGGGAGGTGTGACGGAACAGCCCCAGCATTTT
j_gene: TRBJ2-7; v_gene: TRBV27; d_gene: .; abundance: .; CDR3aa: CASSGRGPPYEQYF; CDR3nt: TGTGCCAGCAGTGGTCGAGGCCCTCCCTACGAGCAGTACTTC
j_gene: TRBJ1-3; v_gene: TRBV7-3; d_gene: .; abundance: few; CDR3aa: CASSLTAGSGNTIYF; CDR3nt: TGTGCCAGCAGCTTAACGGCAGGGTCCGGAAACACCATATATTTT
j_gene: TRBJ2-5; v_gene: TRBV4-3; d_gene: TRBD2; abundance: .; CDR3aa: CASSQAWGGNQETQYF; CDR3nt: TGCGCCAGCAGCCAAGCCTGGGGGGGAAATCAAGAGACCCAGTACTTC
j_gene: TRBJ1-4; v_gene: TRBV9; d_gene: .; abundance: once; CDR3aa: CASSAGQTNEKLFF; CDR3nt: TGTGCCAGCAGCGCCGGACAGACTAATGAAAAACTGTTTTTT
j_gene: TRBJ1-5; v_gene: TRBV5-5; d_gene: .; abundance: few; CDR3aa: CASSLTGLSNQPQHF; CDR3nt: TGTGCCAGCAGCTTGACGGGGCTTAGCAATCAGCCCCAGCATTTT
j_gene: TRBJ2-5; v_gene: TRBV7-9; d_gene: TRBD1; abundance: .; CDR3aa: CASSTQGERETQYF; CDR3nt: TGTGCCAGCAGCACTCAGGGGGAGAGAGAGACCCAGTACTTC
j_gene: TRBJ1-5; v_gene: TRBV9; d_gene: TRBD1; abundance: once; CDR3aa: CASSVGIQGINQPQHF; CDR3nt: TGTGCCAGCAGCGTAGGGATACAGGGGATCAATCAGCCCCAGCATTTT
j_gene: TRBJ1-5; v_gene: TRBV4-3; d_gene: .; abundance: .; CDR3aa: CASSQDPNGNQPQHF; CDR3nt: TGCGCCAGCAGCCAAGATCCCAACGGTAATCAGCCCCAGCATTTT
j_gene: TRBJ2-6; v_gene: TRBV5-6; d_gene: .; abundance: .; CDR3aa: CASSPRPRVPTGANVLTF; CDR3nt: TGTGCCAGCAGCCCCCGCCCCCGAGTCCCCACTGGGGCCAACGTCCTGACTTTC
j_gene: TRBJ2-1; v_gene: TRBV6-5; d_gene: .; abundance: .; CDR3aa: CASTHIGTTNNEQFF; CDR3nt: TGTGCCAGCACCCACATCGGGACAACAAACAATGAGCAGTTCTTC
j_gene: TRBJ2-2; v_gene: TRBV19; d_gene: .; abundance: .; CDR3aa: CASSRTTGELFF; CDR3nt: TGTGCCAGTAGTAGGACCACCGGGGAGCTGTTTTTT
j_gene: TRBJ1-2; v_gene: TRBV11-2; d_gene: TRBD1; abundance: .; CDR3aa: CASSSSGGTGYTF; CDR3nt: TGTGCCAGCAGCTCGTCAGGGGGCACTGGCTACACCTTC
j_gene: TRBJ1-1; v_gene: TRBV25-1; d_gene: TRBD1; abundance: .; CDR3aa: CASSDPDRGYTEAFF; CDR3nt: TGTGCCAGCTCGGACCCAGACAGGGGTTACACTGAAGCTTTCTTT
j_gene: TRBJ1-2; v_gene: TRBV24-1; d_gene: .; abundance: .; CDR3aa: CATHPSNYGYTF; CDR3nt: TGTGCCACCCACCCGTCTAACTATGGCTACACCTTC
j_gene: TRBJ2-1; v_gene: TRBV19; d_gene: .; abundance: .; CDR3aa: CASSPTGWNEQFF; CDR3nt: TGTGCCAGTAGTCCGACAGGATGGAATGAGCAGTTCTTC
j_gene: TRBJ1-1; v_gene: TRBV5-1; d_gene: .; abundance: few; CDR3aa: CASSIAGAMNTEAFF; CDR3nt: TGCGCCAGCAGCATCGCAGGGGCAATGAACACTGAAGCTTTCTTT
j_gene: TRBJ1-4; v_gene: TRBV6-5; d_gene: TRBD1; abundance: .; CDR3aa: CASRRTGYNEKLFF; CDR3nt: TGTGCCAGCAGAAGGACAGGATATAATGAAAAACTGTTTTTT
j_gene: TRBJ1-3; v_gene: TRBV5-4; d_gene: .; abundance: .; CDR3aa: CASSLGSRGNTIYF; CDR3nt: TGTGCCAGCAGCTTGGGCTCGCGTGGAAACACCATATATTTT
j_gene: TRBJ1-2; v_gene: TRBV4-1; d_gene: .; abundance: few; CDR3aa: CASSQEFGANYGYTF; CDR3nt: TGCGCCAGCAGCCAAGAATTCGGGGCCAACTATGGCTACACCTTC
j_gene: TRBJ2-2; v_gene: TRBV5-4; d_gene: .; abundance: .; CDR3aa: CASSLVFAPELFF; CDR3nt: TGTGCCAGCAGCTTGGTCTTCGCGCCGGAGCTGTTTTTT
j_gene: TRBJ2-7; v_gene: TRBV6-1; d_gene: TRBD1; abundance: few; CDR3aa: CASSEQGQLPTYEQYF; CDR3nt: TGTGCCAGCAGTGAACAGGGACAGCTCCCCACGTACGAGCAGTACTTC
j_gene: TRBJ2-5; v_gene: TRBV6-4; d_gene: TRBD2; abundance: .; CDR3aa: CASTSGGSGETQYF; CDR3nt: TGTGCCAGCACTTCGGGCGGGAGCGGTGAGACCCAGTACTTC
j_gene: TRBJ2-5; v_gene: TRBV27; d_gene: TRBD1; abundance: .; CDR3aa: CASRSGQGAGETQYF; CDR3nt: TGTGCCAGCAGATCAGGACAGGGGGCCGGAGAGACCCAGTACTTC
j_gene: TRBJ2-5; v_gene: TRBV4-2; d_gene: .; abundance: .; CDR3aa: CASSQGAQRVLQETQYF; CDR3nt: TGTGCCAGCAGCCAAGGGGCCCAGCGGGTTCTCCAAGAGACCCAGTACTTC
j_gene: TRBJ1-5; v_gene: TRBV6-6; d_gene: TRBD1; abundance: .; CDR3aa: CASSPILAQGASQPQHF; CDR3nt: TGTGCCAGCAGTCCCATCTTAGCACAGGGGGCAAGTCAGCCCCAGCATTTT
j_gene: TRBJ2-3; v_gene: TRBV7-2; d_gene: .; abundance: .; CDR3aa: CASSPGGARGDTQYF; CDR3nt: TGTGCCAGCAGCCCAGGAGGGGCCCGTGGGGATACGCAGTATTTT
j_gene: TRBJ2-3; v_gene: TRBV5-1; d_gene: .; abundance: .; CDR3aa: CASSLLRTDTQYF; CDR3nt: TGCGCCAGCAGCTTATTGAGAACAGATACGCAGTATTTT
j_gene: TRBJ1-6; v_gene: TRBV9; d_gene: .; abundance: .; CDR3aa: CASSVEPGSPLHF; CDR3nt: TGTGCCAGCAGCGTAGAACCAGGATCACCCCTCCACTTT